These 3 T cell receptor beta chains came from one sample sequenced in a study of CD8 T cells in ankylosing spondylitis. The study, taken as a whole, reports: Typical of ankylosing spondylitis blood, it appeared, was a TCR beta motif of eight highly homologous variants.

Which antigens these TCRs recognize remains unknown. TCRdb analysed the 5' RACE reads with MiXCR anew, one entry per CDR3 protein. The table has about 340,000 distinct CDR3 sequences, less than 10% seen once. Sequenced sample: blood, either unsorted or a sorted T cell fraction (not recorded which). The receptors here all came from a male donor with ankylosing spondylitis.

This clonotype was seen only a few times. An end of the junction differs from the germline gene, which may be a read error. The chain couples TRBV4-1 to TRBJ1-3, with D possibly matching TRBD1 (5 bases). The CDR3 runs 15 residues. CDR1 is MGHRA and CDR2 is YSYEKL in the germline V gene. In nucleotides, the CDR3 is TGCGCCAGCAGCCCCTACCAGGGACCTGGGAACACCATATATTTT. Translated: CASSPYQGPGNTIYF.

The V and J genes are TRBV29-1 and TRBJ2-7, with D tentatively TRBD2 (5 bases). Trimming stripped 4 bases from V and 5 bases from J, with 12 bases between. The CDR3 is 12 residues long. Per germline, CDR1 SQVTM and CDR2 ANQGSEA. DNA of the CDR3: TGCAGCGTTGCACTAGTTATTCACGAGCAGTACTTC. It yields the protein CSVALVIHEQYF.

The J gene is TRBJ1-1, the V gene TRBV25-1; D unclear. V was clipped by 1 base and J by 2 bases, with 11 bases between them. The CDR3 spans 15 residues. Germline V gene lookup returns CDR1 MGHDK and CDR2 SYGVNS. CDR3 loop: CASSESRGANTEAFF. In nucleotides, the CDR3 is TGTGCCAGCAGTGAATCGAGAGGCGCAAACACTGAAGCTTTCTTT.